One and the same sample provided the 3 T cell receptor beta chains below, sequenced in a study of blood T cell repertoires in COVID-19 (dated by TCRdb to 2020 to 2022). Library preparation employed the immunoSEQ multiplex PCR assay. The table comes from immuneACCESS by way of TCRdb, which keeps in-frame sequences with V and J called. Part of the clones is missing from these tables; in studies checked, under half for an unresolved V gene and the rest for unknown reasons. For this sample there are approximately 160,000 clones; about 86% appear just once. The ten largest clones take up around a fifth of the sample. What was sequenced was peripheral blood. These receptors all come from a woman aged 80 or over with acute or convalescent COVID-19.

The J gene is TRBJ1-5, the V gene TRBV27; 9 nucleotides align to TRBD1. This CDR3 spans 15 amino acids. Trimming cost V 5 bases and J 6 bases; bases outside gene matches: 8. Germline V gene data show CDR1 as MNHEY and CDR2 as SMNVEV (reference sequence). CDR3 region: CASSRQGGMSQPQHF. The CDR3 coding sequence is TGTGCCAGCAGTCGACAGGGGGGCATGAGTCAGCCCCAGCATTTT.

This clone appeared a single time. This chain joins TRBV7-2 and TRBJ1-5; TRBD1 might be the D (5 bases). V shed 4 bases and J shed 0 bases, with 10 bases lying between them. CDR1 is SGHTA, CDR2 FQGNSA, per germline. CDR3 length: 15 residues. In DNA, the CDR3 is TGTGCCAGCAGCTCAGGGCAGTATAGCAATCAGCCCCAGCATTTT. Residues: CASSSGQYSNQPQHF. Based on the CDR3 plus reference TRBV7-2 and TRBJ1-5, the full variable domain is GAGVSQSPSNKVTEKGKDVELRCDPISGHTALYWYRQSLGQGLEFLIYFQGNSAPDKSGLPSDRFSAERTGGSVSTLTIQRTQQEDSAVYLCASSSGQYSNQPQHFGDGTRLSIL.

This clone turned up a few times. J is TRBJ2-2 and V is TRBV7-3; D uncertain. Germline assignment: CDR1 SGHTA and CDR2 FQGTGA. The CDR3 covers 12 residues. Trimming removed 3 bases at V and 7 bases at J, with 6 bases between. The CDR3 DNA reads as TGTGCCAGCAGCTTTCTTAACGGGGAGCTGTTTTTT. It yields the protein CASSFLNGELFF.